Listed here are 25 T cell receptor beta chains from one sample, sequenced in a study of T cells after yellow fever vaccination. One entry per CDR3 protein, called by TCRdb with MiXCR from the 5' RACE reads. Of 500,000 to 650,000 distinct CDR3 sequences detected, about 12% appear once; the ten largest clones hold 14% to 15%. Sample: PBMCs, taken on the day of the yellow fever booster vaccination. The receptor source for this set is a man aged 25 to 45 who received the YFV17D yellow fever vaccine.

As DNA, the CDR3 is TGTGCCAGCAGTATCTCAGCGGGAGTCTCCTACGAGCAGTACTTC. Translation: CASSISAGVSYEQYF. The rearrangement links TRBV27 to TRBJ2-7; 8 bases fit TRBD2. The CDR3 is made up of 15 amino acids. Germline V gene lookup returns CDR1 MNHEY and CDR2 SMNVEV (reference sequence). The ends lost 5 bases at V and 0 bases at J; junction bases unmatched: 6.

This clonotype was detected once. The chain couples TRBV27 to TRBJ1-4; D might be TRBD1 (6 bases). The CDR3 is made up of 16 amino acids. Germline assignment: CDR1 MNHEY and CDR2 SMNVEV (reference sequence). Trimming took 3 bases from V and 0 from J, leaving 11 bases between them. CDR3 in amino acids: CASSFSRGTTNEKLFF. In nucleotides, the CDR3 is TGTGCCAGCAGTTTCTCCAGGGGTACAACTAATGAAAAACTGTTTTTT.

This rearrangement joins TRBV5-1 to TRBJ2-1, with D possibly being TRBD1 (6 bases). Trimming took 1 base from V and 4 from J, leaving 15 bases between them. Looked up from germline, CDR1 is SGHRS and CDR2 is YFSETQ. The CDR3 runs to 16 residues. CDR3 sequence: CASSLLGALKYNEQFF. Written as DNA, the CDR3 is TGCGCCAGCAGCTTGCTGGGGGCCCTAAAATACAATGAGCAGTTCTTC.

V and J are TRBV11-2 and TRBJ2-3; TRBD2 might be the D (5 bases). The CDR3 spans 13 residues. Trimming removed 7 bases at V and 9 bases at J, with 17 bases between. CDR1 SGHAT and CDR2 FQNNGV come from the germline V gene. CDR3 protein: CASNVEVTDTQYF. CDR3 sequence (DNA): TGTGCCAGCAACGTGGAGGTGACGGACACGCAGTATTTT.

This chain joins TRBV15 and TRBJ2-5; maybe TRBD2 (5 bases). From germline, CDR1 is LNHNV and CDR2 YYDKDF (reference sequence). Trimming took off 11 bases at V and 5 bases at J, with 21 bases between the two ends. The CDR3 length is 14 residues. CDR3 protein: CALAGGPLGETQYF. In DNA, the CDR3 is TGTGCCCTAGCAGGCGGGCCCCTAGGGGAGACCCAGTACTTC.

This clonotype turned up a few times. CDR3 nucleotides: TGTGCCAGCAGCCGTAGCGGGAGTGGAACAGATACGCAGTATTTT. It is translated as CASSRSGSGTDTQYF. This rearrangement joins TRBV12-3 or TRBV12-4 to TRBJ2-3; 9 positions match TRBD2. The CDR3 totals 15 residues. J lost 3 bases, V lost 6 bases, and 7 bases had no gene match.

CDR3 region: CSAEDREVTYEQYF. The CDR3 bases are TGCAGTGCTGAAGACAGGGAAGTTACCTACGAGCAGTACTTC. This chain uses TRBV20-1 with TRBJ2-7, with TRBD1 matching 7 bases. The V and J ends lost 5 bases and 2 bases, in that order; junction bases with no gene match: 9. Per germline, CDR1 DFQATT and CDR2 SNEGSKA (reference sequence). There are 14 residues in the CDR3.

V is TRBV6-1 and J is TRBJ1-3; D is undetermined. Germline V gene data show CDR1 as MNHNS and CDR2 as SASEGT. The CDR3 contains 13 residues. V lost 6 bases and J 3 bases, leaving 9 bases between the germline ends. The CDR3 is CASRKKGGNTIYF. CDR3 DNA sequence: TGTGCCAGCAGAAAAAAAGGTGGAAACACCATATATTTT.

This sequence joins TRBV23-1 and TRBJ2-7; D is possibly TRBD2 (6 bases). TRBV23-1 carries the ORF label, with uncertain function. The CDR3 totals 14 residues. V was clipped by 0 bases and J by 4 bases, with 10 bases between them. CDR3 DNA sequence: TGCGCCAGCAGTCAATCCGGCGGGGAGTACGAGCAGTACTTC. Translated: CASSQSGGEYEQYF.

The DNA for the CDR3 is TGTGCCAGCAGCTTGGCCGTCCTGAGCTCCTACGAGCAGTACTTC. Encoded protein: CASSLAVLSSYEQYF. The chain carries TRBV5-6 and TRBJ2-7; D unresolved. There are 15 residues in the CDR3. The germline CDR1 and CDR2 sequences are SGHDT and YYEEEE. Deletions cut 0 bases from V and 0 bases from J, with 10 bases between.

CDR3 DNA sequence: TGCAGTGCTAGACTGGGGGCGCCCGGGGAGCTGTTTTTT. It codes for CSARLGAPGELFF. The rearrangement links TRBV20-1 to TRBJ2-2; TRBD1 might be the D (6 bases). V gave up 2 bases and J gave up 6 bases, with 10 bases separating them. Germline V gives CDR1 DFQATT, CDR2 SNEGSKA (reference sequence). This CDR3 is built from 13 residues.

The chain recombines TRBV10-3 with TRBJ1-5; TRBD1 matches 9 bases. Germline lookup yields CDR1 ENHRY and CDR2 SYGVKD. CDR3 length: 16 amino acids. J gave up 0 bases and V 4 bases, and 4 bases lay outside the gene matches. The CDR3 loop reads CAISVGTGNSNQPQHF. In DNA, the CDR3 is TGTGCCATCAGTGTAGGGACAGGGAATAGCAATCAGCCCCAGCATTTT.

This rearrangement joins TRBV12-3 or TRBV12-4 to TRBJ1-1; D remains ambiguous. Trimming stripped 8 bases from V and 5 bases from J, with 15 bases between. The CDR3 is 13 residues long. CDR3: CASWRGRVTEAFF. The CDR3 DNA sequence: TGTGCCAGCTGGCGAGGGAGGGTAACTGAAGCTTTCTTT.

This clonotype was seen ten or more times. The chain has TRBV7-2 and TRBJ2-4; weak D call: TRBD2 (6 bases). In germline, CDR1 is SGHTA, CDR2 FQGNSA. Trimming removed 3 bases from V and 6 bases from J, with 15 bases in between. This CDR3 contains 15 residues. The CDR3 DNA sequence: TGTGCCAGCAGCTTTGGGGCTGGGGGAGGAAACATTCAGTACTTC. It encodes CASSFGAGGGNIQYF. Complete variable domain (other parts from reference TRBV7-2 and TRBJ2-4): GAGVSQSPSNKVTEKGKDVELRCDPISGHTALYWYRQSLGQGLEFLIYFQGNSAPDKSGLPSDRFSAERTGGSVSTLTIQRTQQEDSAVYLCASSFGAGGGNIQYFGAGTRLSVL.

The V gene is TRBV7-9, the J gene TRBJ1-6, with D perhaps matching TRBD1 (5 bases). V was pared by 1 base and J by 9 bases, with 19 bases between. The germline CDR1 and CDR2 sequences are SEHNR and FQNEAQ (reference sequence). This CDR3 contains 17 residues. The CDR3 nucleotides are TGTGCCAGCAGCTTAGGACCGGGGGAGCCGTCCCTTTCACCCCTCCACTTT. Encoded protein: CASSLGPGEPSLSPLHF.

This clonotype has more than one count but fewer than ten. This chain links TRBV11-2 with TRBJ2-7; 13 bases are shared with TRBD2. Germline V lookup: CDR1 SGHAT, CDR2 FQNNGV. J lost 5 bases, V lost 1 base, and 11 bases had no gene match. The CDR3 extends over 18 amino acids. The CDR3 loop reads CASSLVVLAGGRRNEQYF. DNA for the CDR3: TGTGCCAGCAGCTTAGTGGTACTAGCGGGGGGGCGGAGGAACGAGCAGTACTTC.

The gene calls are TRBV5-1 and TRBJ1-2; no clear D. V was shortened by 5 bases and J by 2 bases, with 13 bases between the two germline ends. The CDR3 consists of 14 residues. The germline V gene encodes CDR1 SGHRS and CDR2 YFSETQ. Here the CDR3 reads CASRVLDGNYGYTF. The DNA for the CDR3 is TGCGCCAGCAGGGTCCTGGACGGGAACTATGGCTACACCTTC.

This clonotype has only a few counts. The V call is TRBV20-1, the J call TRBJ2-1; D may correspond to TRBD1 or TRBD2 (5 bases each). The CDR3 covers 12 residues. CDR1 and CDR2 from the germline V gene are DFQATT and SNEGSKA (reference sequence). The germline V and J ends were trimmed by 7 bases and 7 bases, with 14 bases remaining between them. The CDR3 loop is CSGVFGGNEQFF. The CDR3 nucleotides read TGCAGTGGGGTGTTTGGGGGTAATGAGCAGTTCTTC.

This clonotype was found many times. The chain carries TRBV12-3 or TRBV12-4 and TRBJ1-1; D might be TRBD1 (5 bases). The CDR3 loop spans 14 amino acids. Trimming pared 1 base from V and 0 bases from J, leaving 6 bases between. The CDR3 nucleotides read TGTGCCAGCAGTTTAGGGGGGATGAACACTGAAGCTTTCTTT. Its protein product is CASSLGGMNTEAFF.

CDR3 amino acids: CAISERRGPGNTEAFF. For the CDR3, the DNA is TGTGCCATCAGTGAGCGAAGGGGGCCAGGGAACACTGAAGCTTTCTTT. The genes are TRBV10-3 and TRBJ1-1; 7 bases are a match to TRBD1. Germline trimming cut 2 bases from V and 1 base from J; bases unmatched to any gene: 7. Germline V gene sequence: CDR1 ENHRY, CDR2 SYGVKD. This CDR3 is 16 amino acids long.

There are a few counts of this clonotype. This chain links TRBV6-5 with TRBJ1-5; the D is unclear. The length of the CDR3 is 15 residues. Germline loops: CDR1 MNHEY, CDR2 SVGAGI. With 2 bases removed from V and 3 bases from J, the gap between germline ends came to 11 bases. CDR3 sequence reads: CASSYLQVSNQPQHF. In DNA, the CDR3 is TGTGCCAGCAGTTACCTTCAGGTCTCCAATCAGCCCCAGCATTTT.

This clonotype was observed a handful of times. This chain links TRBV10-3 with TRBJ1-5; D gene unclear. With 8 bases removed from V and 4 bases from J, the gap between germline ends came to 12 bases. The CDR3 is made up of 13 amino acids. The germline V gene encodes CDR1 ENHRY and CDR2 SYGVKD. CDR3 in amino acids: CAISGLGNQPQHF. CDR3 sequence (DNA): TGTGCCATCTCGGGATTGGGGAATCAGCCCCAGCATTTT.

This clonotype was observed once. The chain links TRBV5-1 to TRBJ2-1, with 11 bases matching TRBD2. CDR1 and CDR2 from the germline V gene are SGHRS and YFSETQ. This CDR3 contains 16 residues. V lost 2 bases to trimming and J lost 4 bases; unmatched junction nucleotides: 5. The CDR3 protein is CASSLALAGEYNEQFF. DNA for the CDR3: TGCGCCAGCAGCTTAGCACTAGCGGGAGAATACAATGAGCAGTTCTTC. Drawing the rest from reference TRBV5-1 and TRBJ2-1, the complete variable domain is KAGVTQTPRYLIKTRGQQVTLSCSPISGHRSVSWYQQTPGQGLQFLFEYFSETQRNKGNFPGRFSGRQFSNSRSEMNVSTLELGDSALYLCASSLALAGEYNEQFFGPGTRLTVL.

The gene calls are TRBV7-9 and TRBJ2-5; D is possibly TRBD1 (6 bases). This CDR3 is built from 13 residues. The V gene's germline CDR1 is SEHNR and CDR2 FQNEAQ (reference sequence). V was cut by 5 bases and J by 4 bases, with 11 bases left in between. The CDR3 is CASSGGPGETQYF. The CDR3 coding sequence is TGTGCCAGCAGCGGGGGCCCAGGAGAGACCCAGTACTTC.

This clonotype has a handful of counts. V usage is TRBV29-1 and J usage is TRBJ2-7, with 7 bases that match TRBD2. J lost 5 bases, V lost 4 bases, and 11 bases had no gene match. The CDR3 sequence is 14 residues long. Germline V gene sequence: CDR1 SQVTM, CDR2 ANQGSEA. In DNA form, the CDR3 reads TGCAGCGTTGGCCGCCAGCGGGGAAGCCACGAGCAGTACTTC. It encodes CSVGRQRGSHEQYF.